What follows describes a single T cell receptor (beta chain). Its cognate antigen is unknown. Rearranged V-D-J TRB sequences were amplified with a mixed TRB-A/B primer pool. TCRdb reprocessed the multiplex PCR reads via MiXCR and lists one record per CDR3 protein. Here the sample spans 2,500 or so distinct CDR3 sequences, 52% being singletons. This record comes from a study of T cell repertoires in aging, cancer and after chemotherapy. Study-wide findings and caveats: Across the chemotherapy interval, each cancer cohort showed higher median generation probability, suggesting thymic rebound. In healthy donors, age-related TCR diversity loss mainly reflected lost richness.

The CDR3 is 16 amino acids. CDR1 is SEHNR, CDR2 FQNEAQ, per germline (reference sequence). The V and J ends lost 6 bases and 9 bases respectively, with 21 bases between them. Peripheral blood genomic DNA, not sorted cells or RNA, was the template. Input material: blood. This receptor was taken from a human donor with a blood cancer. The donor label of this sample is uncertain. The chain employs TRBV7-9 and TRBJ1-6; unclear D gene. The CDR3 is CASSYASDGRISPLHF. The CDR3 nucleotides read TGTGCCAGCAGTTACGCTTCTGACGGACGCATTTCACCCCTCCACTTT.